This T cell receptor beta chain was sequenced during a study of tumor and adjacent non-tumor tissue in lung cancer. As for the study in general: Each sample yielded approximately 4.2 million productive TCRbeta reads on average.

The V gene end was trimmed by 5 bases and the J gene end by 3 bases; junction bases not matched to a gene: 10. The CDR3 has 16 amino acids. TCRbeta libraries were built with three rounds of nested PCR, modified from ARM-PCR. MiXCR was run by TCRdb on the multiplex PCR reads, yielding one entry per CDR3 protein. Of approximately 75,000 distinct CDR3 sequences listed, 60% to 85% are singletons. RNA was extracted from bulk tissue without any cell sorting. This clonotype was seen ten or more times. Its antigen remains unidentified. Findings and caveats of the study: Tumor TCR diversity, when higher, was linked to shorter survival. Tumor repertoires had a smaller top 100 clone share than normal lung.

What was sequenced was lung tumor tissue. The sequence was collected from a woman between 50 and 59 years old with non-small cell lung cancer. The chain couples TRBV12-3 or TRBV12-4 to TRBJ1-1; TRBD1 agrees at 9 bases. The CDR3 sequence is CASSDGQGIGYTEAFF. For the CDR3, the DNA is TGTGCCAGCAGTGACGGACAGGGGATAGGGTACACTGAAGCTTTCTTT.